The clone carrying this T cell receptor (beta chain) occurred many times. Its antigen is not known. The sample belongs to a study of T cell repertoires in cytomegalovirus infection. As for the study in general: Public TCR beta signature analysis indicated the presence of both CMV infection and matching HLA type.

TCRdb reanalysed the reads using MiXCR and keeps one entry per CDR3 protein. The sample lists roughly 860,000 distinct CDR3 sequences, around a third occurring once. General study findings and limits: The ex vivo response was dominated by HLA-C-restricted CMV-specific TCR beta clonotypes. Cumulated frequencies of public TCR beta families served to identify carriers of CMV plus the relevant HLA.

Trimming shortened V by 1 base and J by 7 bases, and 10 bases separated the two germline ends. Germline V CDR1 and CDR2: SEHNR, FQNEAQ (reference sequence). This CDR3 contains 13 residues. Sample: cultured CD8+ T cells from PBMCs, taken from culture after CMV antigen stimulation. The chain joins TRBV7-9 to TRBJ1-2; D unclear. The sequence was obtained from a human donor in good health (CMV status not recorded). Some clones in this sample may be carry-over from other donors' samples. The CDR3 protein is CASSLGTMSGYTF. CDR3 nucleotides: TGTGCCAGCAGCTTAGGGACCATGAGTGGCTACACCTTC.